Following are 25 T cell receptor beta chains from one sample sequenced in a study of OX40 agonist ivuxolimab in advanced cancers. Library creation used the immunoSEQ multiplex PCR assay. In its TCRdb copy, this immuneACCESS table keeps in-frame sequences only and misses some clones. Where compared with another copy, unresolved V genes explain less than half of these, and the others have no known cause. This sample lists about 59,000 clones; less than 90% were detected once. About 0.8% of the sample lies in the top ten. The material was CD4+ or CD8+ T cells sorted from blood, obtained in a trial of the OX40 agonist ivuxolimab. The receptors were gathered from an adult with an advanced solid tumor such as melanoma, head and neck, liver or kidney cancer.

For the CDR3, the DNA is TGTGCCAGCCGTCTAGAGGATACGCAGTATTTT. This codes for CASRLEDTQYF. V usage is TRBV6-1 and J usage is TRBJ2-3; D unresolved. Between the trimmed V and J ends, which lost 8 bases and 6 bases, there was a span of 9 bases. The CDR3 covers 11 residues. Germline V gene data show CDR1 as MNHNS and CDR2 as SASEGT.

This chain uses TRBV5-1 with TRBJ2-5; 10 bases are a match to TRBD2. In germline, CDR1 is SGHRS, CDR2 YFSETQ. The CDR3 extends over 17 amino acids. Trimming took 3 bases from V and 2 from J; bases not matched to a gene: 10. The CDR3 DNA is TGCGCCAGCAGCTCCGAGGGCCGGACTAGCGGACAAGAGACCCAGTACTTC. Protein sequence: CASSSEGRTSGQETQYF.

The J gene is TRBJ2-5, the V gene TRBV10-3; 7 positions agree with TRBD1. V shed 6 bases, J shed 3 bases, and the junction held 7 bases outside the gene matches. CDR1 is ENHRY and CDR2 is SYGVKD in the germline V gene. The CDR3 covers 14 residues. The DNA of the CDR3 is TGTGCCATCAGACCGGGACAGCCAGAAGAGACCCAGTACTTC. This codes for CAIRPGQPEETQYF.

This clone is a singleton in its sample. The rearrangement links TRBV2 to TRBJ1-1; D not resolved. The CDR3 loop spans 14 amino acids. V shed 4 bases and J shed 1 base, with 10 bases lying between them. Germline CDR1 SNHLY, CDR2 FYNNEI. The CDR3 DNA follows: TGTGCCAGCAGTGTGGTCTGGGGGAACACTGAAGCTTTCTTT. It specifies CASSVVWGNTEAFF.

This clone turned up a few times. CDR3 nucleotide sequence: TGTGCCAGCAGACGCCCGGGACAGGGGACCTATGGCTACACCTTC. The encoded protein is CASRRPGQGTYGYTF. The rearrangement links TRBV6-5 to TRBJ1-2; 10 nucleotides align to TRBD1. The CDR3 is 15 amino acids. J lost 4 bases, V lost 6 bases, and 8 bases had no gene match. Germline V gives CDR1 MNHEY, CDR2 SVGAGI.

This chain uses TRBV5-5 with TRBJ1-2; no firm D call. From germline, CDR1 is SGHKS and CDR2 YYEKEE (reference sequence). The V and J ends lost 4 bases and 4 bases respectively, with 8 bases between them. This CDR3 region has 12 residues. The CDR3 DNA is TGTGCCAGCAGCCTGTCGACCTATGGCTACACCTTC. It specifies CASSLSTYGYTF.

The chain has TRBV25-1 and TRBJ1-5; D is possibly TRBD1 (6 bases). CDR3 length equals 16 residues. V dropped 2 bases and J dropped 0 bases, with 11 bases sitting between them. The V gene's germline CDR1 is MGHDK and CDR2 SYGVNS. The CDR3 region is CASSEGGRYSNQPQHF. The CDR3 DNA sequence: TGTGCCAGCAGTGAAGGGGGCCGATATAGCAATCAGCCCCAGCATTTT.

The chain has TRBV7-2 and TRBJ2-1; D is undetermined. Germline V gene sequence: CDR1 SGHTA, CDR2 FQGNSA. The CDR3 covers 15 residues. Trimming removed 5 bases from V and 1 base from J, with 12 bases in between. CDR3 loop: CASSPDGWSYNEQFF. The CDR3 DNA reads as TGTGCCAGCAGCCCCGACGGGTGGTCCTACAATGAGCAGTTCTTC.

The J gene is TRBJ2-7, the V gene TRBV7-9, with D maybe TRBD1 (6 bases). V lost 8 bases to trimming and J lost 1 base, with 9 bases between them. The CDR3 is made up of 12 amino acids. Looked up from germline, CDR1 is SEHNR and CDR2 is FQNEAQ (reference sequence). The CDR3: CASAGESYEQYF. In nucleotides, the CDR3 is TGTGCCAGCGCAGGGGAGTCCTACGAGCAGTACTTC.

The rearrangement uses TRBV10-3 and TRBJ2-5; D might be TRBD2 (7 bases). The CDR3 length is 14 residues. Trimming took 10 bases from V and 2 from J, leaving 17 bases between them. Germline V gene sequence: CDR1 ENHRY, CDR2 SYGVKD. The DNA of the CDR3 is TGTGCCACCCAGGGGAGGGGAGGGCAAGAGACCCAGTACTTC. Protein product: CATQGRGGQETQYF.

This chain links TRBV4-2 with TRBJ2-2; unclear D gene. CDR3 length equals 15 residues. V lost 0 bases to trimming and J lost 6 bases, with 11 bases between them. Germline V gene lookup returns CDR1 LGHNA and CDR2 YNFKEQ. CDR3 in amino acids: CASSQDRLAAGELFF. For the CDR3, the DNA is TGTGCCAGCAGCCAAGATAGACTGGCGGCCGGGGAGCTGTTTTTT.

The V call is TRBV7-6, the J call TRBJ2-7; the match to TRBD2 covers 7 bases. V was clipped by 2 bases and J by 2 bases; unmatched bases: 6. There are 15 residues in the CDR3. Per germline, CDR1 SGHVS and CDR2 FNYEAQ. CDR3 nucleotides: TGTGCCAGCAGCTTACTGCAAGCGGGACCCTACGAGCAGTACTTC. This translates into CASSLLQAGPYEQYF.

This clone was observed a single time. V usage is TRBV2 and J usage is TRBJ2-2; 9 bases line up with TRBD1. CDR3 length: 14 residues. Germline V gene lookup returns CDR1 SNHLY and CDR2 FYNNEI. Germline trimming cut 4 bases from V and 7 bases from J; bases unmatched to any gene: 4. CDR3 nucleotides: TGTGCCAGCAGTGCACGACAGGGGGTCGGGGAGCTGTTTTTT. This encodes CASSARQGVGELFF.

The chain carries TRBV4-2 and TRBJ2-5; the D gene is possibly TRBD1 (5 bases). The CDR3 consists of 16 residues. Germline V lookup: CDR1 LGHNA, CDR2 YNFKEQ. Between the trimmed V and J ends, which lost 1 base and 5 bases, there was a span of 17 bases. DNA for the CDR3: TGTGCCAGCAGCCAAGGGACCCAGGGTGCCCGGGAGACCCAGTACTTC. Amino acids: CASSQGTQGARETQYF.

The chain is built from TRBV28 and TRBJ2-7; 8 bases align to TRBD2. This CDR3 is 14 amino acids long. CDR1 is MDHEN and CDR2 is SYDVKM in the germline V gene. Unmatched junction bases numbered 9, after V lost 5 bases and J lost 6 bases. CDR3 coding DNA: TGTGCCAGCAGTCCCCCGGGACTAGTACGCGAGCAGTACTTC. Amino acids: CASSPPGLVREQYF.

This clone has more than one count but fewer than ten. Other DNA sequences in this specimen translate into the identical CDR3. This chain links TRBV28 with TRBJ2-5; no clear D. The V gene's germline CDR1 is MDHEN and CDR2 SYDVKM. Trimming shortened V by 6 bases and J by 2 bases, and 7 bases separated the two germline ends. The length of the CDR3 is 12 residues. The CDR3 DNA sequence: TGTGCCAGCAGCCCCCCACAAGAGACCCAGTACTTC. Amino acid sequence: CASSPPQETQYF. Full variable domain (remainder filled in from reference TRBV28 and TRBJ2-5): DVKVTQSSRYLVKRTGEKVFLECVQDMDHENMFWYRQDPGLGLRLIYFSYDVKMKEKGDIPEGYSVSREKKERFSLILESASTNQTSMYLCASSPPQETQYFGPGTRLLVL.

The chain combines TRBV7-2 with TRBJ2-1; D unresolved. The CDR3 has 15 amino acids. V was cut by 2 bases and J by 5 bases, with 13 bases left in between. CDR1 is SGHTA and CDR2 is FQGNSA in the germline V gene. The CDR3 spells CASSLRRRPDNEQFF. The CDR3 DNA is TGTGCCAGCAGCTTAAGGCGGAGACCCGACAATGAGCAGTTCTTC.

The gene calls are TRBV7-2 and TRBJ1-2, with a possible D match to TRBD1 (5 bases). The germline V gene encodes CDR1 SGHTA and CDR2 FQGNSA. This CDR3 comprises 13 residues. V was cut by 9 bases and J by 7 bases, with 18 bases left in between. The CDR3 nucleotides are TGTGCCAGTGTGGGGCTAAGGACAAGTGGCTACACCTTC. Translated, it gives CASVGLRTSGYTF.

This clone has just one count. The CDR3 bases are TGTGCCAGCAGCTTATCGGACAGGACTGAGACCCAGTACTTC. Translation: CASSLSDRTETQYF. The rearrangement links TRBV5-4 to TRBJ2-5; 7 bases agree with TRBD1. V lost 2 bases and J lost 5; bases outside the gene matches: 6. CDR1 and CDR2 (germline): SGHNT, YYREEE (reference sequence). CDR3 length: 14 amino acids.

CDR3 sequence: CASSFPGGWETQYF. CDR3 coding DNA: TGTGCCAGCAGCTTCCCGGGAGGGTGGGAGACCCAGTACTTC. This rearrangement joins TRBV28 to TRBJ2-5; 8 bases map to TRBD2. Germline V gene sequence: CDR1 MDHEN, CDR2 SYDVKM. The CDR3 runs 14 residues. J gave up 5 bases and V 6 bases, and 8 bases lay outside the gene matches.

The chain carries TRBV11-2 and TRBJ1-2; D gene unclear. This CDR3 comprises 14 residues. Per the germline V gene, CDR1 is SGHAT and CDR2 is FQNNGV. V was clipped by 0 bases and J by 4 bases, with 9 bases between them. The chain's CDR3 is CASSLEEGIYGYTF. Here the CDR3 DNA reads TGTGCCAGCAGCTTAGAAGAGGGTATCTATGGCTACACCTTC.

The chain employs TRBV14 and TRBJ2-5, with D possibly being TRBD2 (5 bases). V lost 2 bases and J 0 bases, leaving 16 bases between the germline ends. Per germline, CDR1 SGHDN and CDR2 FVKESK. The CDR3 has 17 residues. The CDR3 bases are TGTGCCAGCAGCCAATTCGGCGTGGAGGCGTACCAAGAGACCCAGTACTTC. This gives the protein CASSQFGVEAYQETQYF.

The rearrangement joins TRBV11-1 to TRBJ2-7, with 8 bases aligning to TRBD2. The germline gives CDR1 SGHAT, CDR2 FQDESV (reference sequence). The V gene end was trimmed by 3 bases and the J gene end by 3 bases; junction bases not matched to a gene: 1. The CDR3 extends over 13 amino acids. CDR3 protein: CASSFSGIYEQYF. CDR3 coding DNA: TGTGCCAGCAGCTTTAGCGGGATCTACGAGCAGTACTTC.

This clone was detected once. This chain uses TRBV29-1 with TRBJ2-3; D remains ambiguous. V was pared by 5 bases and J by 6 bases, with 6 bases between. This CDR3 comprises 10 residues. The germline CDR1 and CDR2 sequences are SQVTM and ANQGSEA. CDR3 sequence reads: CSVLGDTQYF. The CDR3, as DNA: TGCAGCGTTCTAGGGGATACGCAGTATTTT.

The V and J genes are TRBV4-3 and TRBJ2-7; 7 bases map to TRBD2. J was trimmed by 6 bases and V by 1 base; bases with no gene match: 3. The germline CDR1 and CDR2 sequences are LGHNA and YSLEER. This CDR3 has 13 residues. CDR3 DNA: TGCGCCAGCAGCCAAGGGACTAGATCCGAGCAGTACTTC. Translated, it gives CASSQGTRSEQYF.